The rows below give T cell receptor beta chains drawn from one sample of a study of siplizumab effects on memory and regulatory T cells. Generated by immunoSEQ multiplex PCR, the TCRdb table keeps only in-frame clones and is missing some. The table records fewer than 120,000 clones, roughly 92% of them present only once. Sequenced material: CD4+ T cells sorted from blood. These receptors originate from a human donor in good health. CDR3s include the opening cysteine and the closing phenylalanine or tryptophan. Each record gives: V gene, J gene, clone size, D gene, CDR3 DNA, CDR3 protein. A D gene is named only where the DNA matches it firmly. Size values are once, few and many counts, or a class for expanded clones, and some rows have none.

>TRBV2|TRBJ2-1|.|TRBD2
TGTGCCAGCACCCCCGGGACGGGAGTAGCGGGGGAAAATGAGCAGTTCTTC
CASTPGTGVAGENEQFF
>TRBV19|TRBJ1-5|.|.
TGTGCCAGTAGTGTGGGACCCCCATTAGATCAGCCCCAGCATTTT
CASSVGPPLDQPQHF
>TRBV4-2|TRBJ2-3|.|TRBD2
TGTGCCAGCAGCCAAGACTGGACTAGCAGCACAGATACGCAGTATTTT
CASSQDWTSSTDTQYF
>TRBV15|TRBJ1-4|.|.
TGTGCCACCAGCAGGTACAGGGACACTAATGAAAAACTGTTTTTT
CATSRYRDTNEKLFF
>TRBV2|TRBJ2-3|.|.
TGTGCCAGCAGTGTGCGGACGCAGTATTTT
CASSVRTQYF
>TRBV6-5|TRBJ2-7|.|TRBD2
TGTGCCAGCAGTTACTCGAGCGGGAGCCGTTACGAGCAGTACTTC
CASSYSSGSRYEQYF
>TRBV7-2|TRBJ1-1|once|.
TGTGCCAGCAGCGGACAGTATTTGAACACTGAAGCTTTCTTT
CASSGQYLNTEAFF
>TRBV25-1|TRBJ2-6|.|.
TGTGCCAGCAGTGAAGGGGCGGTTTCCTCTGGGGCCAACGTCCTGACTTTC
CASSEGAVSSGANVLTF
>TRBV9|TRBJ1-5|.|TRBD1
TGTGCCAGCAGCCGACAGGGGTCGGGTCAGCCCCAGCATTTT
CASSRQGSGQPQHF
>TRBV10-3|TRBJ2-2|.|.
TGTGCCATCAGTGACGGAACCGGGGAGCTGTTTTTT
CAISDGTGELFF
>TRBV4-1|TRBJ1-2|few|.
TGCGCCAGCAGCCAAGAGCGAGGGCGGGGGAACTATGGCTACACCTTC
CASSQERGRGNYGYTF
>TRBV2|TRBJ1-3|.|.
TGTGCCGCGCCGACAATAACTGGAAACACCATATATTTT
CAAPTITGNTIYF
>TRBV5-1|TRBJ2-7|.|TRBD2
TGCGCCAGCAGCCGAACCAGCGGGGAGTCCTACGAGCAGTACTTC
CASSRTSGESYEQYF
>TRBV5-1|TRBJ1-3|.|.
TGCGCCAGCAGCTTGGCCGGGGGAGGAAACACCATATATTTT
CASSLAGGGNTIYF
>TRBV6-5|TRBJ1-1|.|.
TGTGCCAGCGTGAGGAACACTGAAGCTTTCTTT
CASVRNTEAFF
>TRBV11-3|TRBJ1-2|.|.
TGTGCCAGCAGCTTCGGGGATGGCTACACCTTC
CASSFGDGYTF
>TRBV6-6|TRBJ1-5|.|.
TGTGCCAGCAGTCCGCGACGAGATCAGCCCCAGCATTTT
CASSPRRDQPQHF
>TRBV19|TRBJ1-3|.|.
TGTGCCAGTAGTGGCTCTGGAAACACCATATATTTT
CASSGSGNTIYF
>TRBV6-5|TRBJ2-7|.|TRBD2
TGTGCCAGCAGTAACTTAGCGGGAGCCTACGAGCAGTACTTC
CASSNLAGAYEQYF
>TRBV7-2|TRBJ1-2|.|.
TGTGCCAGCAGCCACCGGGGCTATGGCTACACCTTC
CASSHRGYGYTF
>TRBV5-1|TRBJ2-1|.|.
TGCGCCAGCAGCTTGGCTAGCGCGAGCTCCTACAATGAGCAGTTCTTC
CASSLASASSYNEQFF
>TRBV7-9|TRBJ2-7|.|.
TGTGCCAGCAGCCGGAACCCAACCTACGAGCAGTACTTC
CASSRNPTYEQYF
>TRBV10-3|TRBJ2-7|.|TRBD1
TGTGCCATCAGTGGGGGACAGCTAACTTCCTACGAGCAGTACTTC
CAISGGQLTSYEQYF
>TRBV6-5|TRBJ2-5|.|.
TGTGCCAGCAGTTACGTCGACAGGCGAGAGACCCAGTACTTC
CASSYVDRRETQYF
>TRBV7-8|TRBJ2-7|.|.
TGTGCCAGCAGCCCGCGGAGGGGGCAGGACGAGCAGTACTTC
CASSPRRGQDEQYF
>TRBV6-1|TRBJ2-5|once|.
TGTGCCAGCAGTGTTCGACTAGAAACCGCGGAGACCCAGTACTTC
CASSVRLETAETQYF
>TRBV5-4|TRBJ2-1|.|.
TGTGCCAGCAGCTTGGGAGGGGGCGGGACCCCGACCTACAATGAGCAGTTCTTC
CASSLGGGGTPTYNEQFF
>TRBV6-1|TRBJ1-4|.|TRBD1
TGTGCCAGCAGTACAGGGGTCCCCAATGAAAAACTGTTTTTT
CASSTGVPNEKLFF
>TRBV27|TRBJ1-4|.|.
TGTGCCAGCAAGCCGGGTGGTGGGGCTGAAAAACTGTTTTTT
CASKPGGGAEKLFF
>TRBV7-8|TRBJ2-5|.|.
TGTGCCAGCAGTTTCTTGGGACGGGAGACCCAGTACTTC
CASSFLGRETQYF
>TRBV7-9|TRBJ2-7|.|.
TGTGCCAGCAGCTTAGTGGCCGGGGGTTACGAGCAGTACTTC
CASSLVAGGYEQYF
>TRBV6-6|TRBJ2-7|.|.
TGTGCCAGTGAAGAGGACAGCTCCTACGAGCAGTACTTC
CASEEDSSYEQYF
>TRBV7-2|TRBJ1-1|once|TRBD1
TGTGCCAGCAGTATACAGGGGTTGAACACTGAAGCTTTCTTT
CASSIQGLNTEAFF
>TRBV27|TRBJ1-5|few|.
TGTGCCAGCAGTAGCCCTCTCGGTCAGCCCCAGCATTTT
CASSSPLGQPQHF
>TRBV4-2|TRBJ2-4|.|.
TGTGCCAGCAGCCGAGAGTGGGACCCCCAAAACATTCAGTACTTC
CASSREWDPQNIQYF
>TRBV7-9|TRBJ1-6|few|.
TGTGCCAGCACCCTAGGGTTAAATTCACCCCTCCACTTT
CASTLGLNSPLHF
>TRBV2|TRBJ2-7|.|.
TGTGCCAGCAGTGATGGGGGTCACTACGAGCAGTACTTC
CASSDGGHYEQYF
>TRBV9|TRBJ2-1|.|TRBD1
TGTGCCAGCAGCGTCGAGGGGACAGGGTCCAATGAGCAGTTCTTC
CASSVEGTGSNEQFF
>TRBV25-1|TRBJ2-3|once|TRBD1
TGTGCCAGCAGGACAGGGGCAAGTAGCACAGATACGCAGTATTTT
CASRTGASSTDTQYF
>TRBV4-1|TRBJ1-4|.|.
TGCGCCAGCAGCCCAAGAGGGCTGGGCGCGACTGAAAAACTGTTTTTT
CASSPRGLGATEKLFF
>TRBV15|TRBJ2-7|.|TRBD2
TGTGCCACCAGCGGTGCGGGGGGAAGAAGGAACGAGCAGTACTTC
CATSGAGGRRNEQYF
>TRBV19|TRBJ1-6|few|.
TGTGCCAGTAGACTCAATGATTCACCCCTCCACTTT
CASRLNDSPLHF
>TRBV6-5|TRBJ1-1|.|.
TGTGCCAGCAGTTCATCCCGGGGGGGAAACACTGAAGCTTTCTTT
CASSSSRGGNTEAFF
>TRBV30|TRBJ2-7|.|TRBD1
TGTGCCTGGGAGGGACAGGGGGGAATACAGTACTTC
CAWEGQGGIQYF
>TRBV12-5|TRBJ2-3|.|TRBD2
TGTGCTAGTGGTTTGTTGAGACTAGCCACAGATACGCAGTATTTT
CASGLLRLATDTQYF
>TRBV27|TRBJ2-7|.|.
TGTGCCAGCAGTTTTATGTCCAGCTCCTACGAGCAGTACTTC
CASSFMSSSYEQYF
>TRBV5-1|TRBJ2-3|.|TRBD2
TGCGCCAGCAGCCCAGATGCGGGGGGAAGCACAGATACGCAGTATTTT
CASSPDAGGSTDTQYF
>TRBV4-2|TRBJ2-5|.|.
TGTGCCAGCAGCTCTAGACTAGTGCTGGAGACCCAGTACTTC
CASSSRLVLETQYF
>TRBV11-2|TRBJ2-1|.|TRBD2
TGTGCCAGCAGCTTAGGACTAGCGGGGGGGTACAATGAGCAGTTCTTC
CASSLGLAGGYNEQFF
>TRBV27|TRBJ1-1|.|.
TGTGCCAGCAGCCTCGGGGGTGTAACTGAAGCTTTCTTT
CASSLGGVTEAFF
>TRBV6-5|TRBJ2-5|.|.
TGTGCCAGCAGTTACTCGTACAGCCAAGAGACCCAGTACTTC
CASSYSYSQETQYF
>TRBV7-2|TRBJ2-7|.|TRBD2
TGTGCCAGCAGCGCGACTAGCGGAGTTTACGAGCAGTACTTC
CASSATSGVYEQYF
>TRBV19|TRBJ1-5|.|.
TGTGCCAGTAGTATGTCCCGCAGCCGAGATCAGCCCCAGCATTTT
CASSMSRSRDQPQHF
>TRBV19|TRBJ2-2|.|.
TGTGCCAGTACCACAGTGGGGCAGCTAGCGAACACCGGGGAGCTGTTTTTT
CASTTVGQLANTGELFF
>TRBV19|TRBJ2-2|.|.
TGTGCCAGTAGTTCTGGGGAAACCGGGGAGCTGTTTTTT
CASSSGETGELFF
>TRBV5-1|TRBJ2-2|.|.
TGCGCCAGCAGCAGACGGGGGGCCGACACCGGGGAGCTGTTTTTT
CASSRRGADTGELFF
>TRBV15|TRBJ1-4|.|.
TGTGCCACCAGCACAACGGGGACGCATGAAAAACTGTTTTTT
CATSTTGTHEKLFF